A single sample is the source of the 25 T cell receptor beta chains below, sequenced in a study of cytomegalovirus exposure and HLA in healthy donors. The PCR contained 60 Vbeta and 13 Jbeta primers. Data came from immunoSEQ multiplex PCR; TCRdb stores just in-frame clones and leaves some out. The sample carries over 100,000 clones, about 70% recorded once. The sequenced sample consisted of PBMCs. These receptors were taken from a woman aged 40-49 years in good health and CMV-seropositive.

A single count supports this clone. This chain joins TRBV25-1 and TRBJ1-4; D unresolved. Germline assignment: CDR1 MGHDK and CDR2 SYGVNS. The CDR3 spans 12 residues. V shed 5 bases and J shed 6 bases, with 7 bases lying between them. CDR3 sequence (DNA): TGTGCCAGCAGTCCAGTTGATGAAAAACTGTTTTTT. This gives the protein CASSPVDEKLFF. Full variable domain (rest looked up from reference TRBV25-1 and TRBJ1-4): EADIYQTPRYLVIGTGKKITLECSQTMGHDKMYWYQQDPGMELHLIHYSYGVNSTEKGDLSSESTVSRIRTEHFPLTLESARPSHTSQYLCASSPVDEKLFFGSGTQLSVL.

V usage is TRBV16 and J usage is TRBJ2-2; D is ambiguous. The CDR3 runs 13 residues. The V gene's germline CDR1 is KGHSY and CDR2 FQNENV. V was clipped by 1 base and J by 6 bases, with 6 bases between them. The CDR3 reads CASSQFNPGELFF. The CDR3 bases are TGTGCCAGCAGCCAATTCAATCCCGGGGAGCTGTTTTTT.

This chain joins TRBV11-3 and TRBJ1-3; D is perhaps TRBD1 (5 bases). The CDR3 is 16 amino acids. Trimming pared 2 bases from V and 2 bases from J, leaving 13 bases between. Germline-derived CDR1 and CDR2 are SGHNT and YENEEA. The CDR3 is CASSLTGLGAGNTIYF. As DNA, the CDR3 is TGTGCCAGCAGCTTAACCGGTTTAGGGGCTGGAAACACCATATATTTT.

The chain couples TRBV5-6 to TRBJ2-3, with TRBD2 matching over 7 bases. Germline values: CDR1 SGHDT, CDR2 YYEEEE. The CDR3 is 17 residues long. J gave up 2 bases and V 3 bases, and 12 bases lay outside the gene matches. The CDR3 bases are TGTGCCAGCAGCTCGCTTGGGAGCGGGGCGATCACAGATACGCAGTATTTT. This encodes CASSSLGSGAITDTQYF.

A word on this clone: Mismatch with germline at one junction end may stem from a read error. The rearrangement joins TRBV7-9 to TRBJ2-7; D might be TRBD2 (5 bases). There are 18 residues in the CDR3. Per germline, CDR1 SEHNR and CDR2 FQNEAQ (reference sequence). In DNA, the CDR3 is TGTTCCAGCAGCTTAGCGCGATTTAATCAGAGGAGCTCCTACGAGCAGTACTTC. Translated: CSSSLARFNQRSSYEQYF.

CDR3 protein: CASRRIVGGSSGNTIYF. DNA of the CDR3: TGCGCCAGCAGGAGGATTGTAGGAGGTTCCTCTGGAAACACCATATATTTT. The chain links TRBV10-2 to TRBJ1-3; D is unclear. The CDR3 loop spans 17 amino acids. CDR1 is WSHSY, CDR2 SAAADI, per germline. Between the trimmed V and J ends, which lost 6 bases and 0 bases, there was a span of 18 bases.

The chain links TRBV2 to TRBJ1-4; 9 bases fit TRBD1. Trimming at V came to 8 bases and at J to 6 bases, leaving 4 bases not matched to a gene. There are 13 residues in the CDR3. Germline-derived CDR1 and CDR2 are SNHLY and FYNNEI. The CDR3 nucleotides read TGTGCCAGCCAAGGACAGGGGTATGAAAAACTGTTTTTT. Protein product: CASQGQGYEKLFF.

The chain combines TRBV5-8 with TRBJ2-3, with 9 bases lining up with TRBD2. This CDR3 has 14 amino acids. The V gene end was trimmed by 4 bases and the J gene end by 6 bases; junction bases not matched to a gene: 6. In germline, CDR1 is SGHTS, CDR2 YDEGEE. The CDR3 bases are TGTGCCAGCAGCCCCCTAGCGGGAATCGATACGCAGTATTTT. Translated: CASSPLAGIDTQYF.

The gene calls are TRBV30 and TRBJ2-7; 10 nucleotides line up with TRBD1. Germline lookup yields CDR1 GTSNPN and CDR2 SVGIG (reference sequence). The V segment lost 3 bases and the J segment 11 bases; nucleotides outside the gene matches: 7. This CDR3 has 12 amino acids. CDR3 amino acids: CAWRDGDRGKYF. CDR3 DNA sequence: TGTGCCTGGAGGGACGGGGACAGGGGAAAGTACTTC. Using reference TRBV30 and TRBJ2-7 for the parts outside the CDR3, the full variable domain is SQTIHQWPATLVQPVGSPLSLECTVEGTSNPNLYWYRQAAGRGLQLLFYSVGIGQISSEVPQNLSASRPQDRQFILSSKKLLLSDSGFYLCAWRDGDRGKYFGPGTRLTVT.

The rearrangement links TRBV5-1 to TRBJ2-1; 13 bases match TRBD2. Germline V CDR1 and CDR2: SGHRS, YFSETQ. There are 15 residues in the CDR3. V lost 3 bases, J lost 7 bases, and 4 bases stayed unmatched. This chain's CDR3 is CASSSGLAGMNEQFF. The CDR3 DNA follows: TGCGCCAGCAGCTCGGGACTAGCGGGGATGAATGAGCAGTTCTTC.

This clone was observed a handful of times. The chain links TRBV6-4 to TRBJ1-2; 9 bases match TRBD1. Germline V lookup: CDR1 MRHNA, CDR2 SNTAGT. CDR3 length equals 14 residues. V trimming: 6 bases; J trimming: 4 bases; junction bases outside the gene matches: 6. The chain's CDR3 is CASRPTGGLYGYTF. CDR3 in DNA: TGTGCCAGCAGACCTACAGGGGGCCTCTATGGCTACACCTTC.

This chain connects TRBV29-1 to TRBJ1-2; 8 positions agree with TRBD1. The germline gives CDR1 SQVTM, CDR2 ANQGSEA. The CDR3 covers 12 residues. V was clipped by 4 bases and J by 6 bases; unmatched bases: 4. CDR3 loop: CSVVRGQNGYTF. The CDR3 region has the DNA TGCAGCGTTGTCAGGGGGCAGAATGGCTACACCTTC.

The J gene is TRBJ2-3, the V gene TRBV4-2; D possibly corresponds to TRBD2 (6 bases). This CDR3 has 18 residues. V lost 2 bases to trimming and J lost 3 bases, with 21 bases between them. CDR1 and CDR2 (germline): LGHNA, YNFKEQ. The CDR3 DNA reads as TGTGCCAGCAGCCAATCCCCCTCTGTGGAGGGTGTAACAGATACGCAGTATTTT. Translation gives CASSQSPSVEGVTDTQYF.

The chain combines TRBV4-1 with TRBJ1-2; 7 bases agree with TRBD1. Germline loops: CDR1 MGHRA, CDR2 YSYEKL. This CDR3 contains 15 residues. The V and J ends lost 5 bases and 0 bases, in that order; junction bases with no gene match: 6. The CDR3 is CASSEGQLTNYGYTF. The DNA for the CDR3 is TGCGCCAGCAGCGAGGGACAGCTTACTAACTATGGCTACACCTTC.

This chain uses TRBV5-4 with TRBJ2-7; 7 positions agree with TRBD1. J lost 1 base, V lost 4 bases, and 8 bases had no gene match. The CDR3 extends over 15 amino acids. The V gene's germline CDR1 is SGHNT and CDR2 YYREEE (reference sequence). The CDR3 is CASSQDRVRSYEQYF. DNA of the CDR3: TGTGCCAGCAGCCAAGACAGGGTTAGGTCCTACGAGCAGTACTTC.

J is TRBJ2-5 and V is TRBV18, with D perhaps matching TRBD1 (6 bases). The germline V and J ends were trimmed by 4 bases and 5 bases, with 20 bases remaining between them. Germline loops: CDR1 KGHSH, CDR2 LQKENI. The CDR3 runs 16 residues. The CDR3 DNA reads TGTGCCAGCTCACACAGGACAGTTCGATTGGGGGAGACCCAGTACTTC. Amino acid sequence: CASSHRTVRLGETQYF.

The CDR3 nucleotides read TGTGCCAGCAGTTACTCGATTGGAGGGTCAGATACGCAGTATTTT. This codes for CASSYSIGGSDTQYF. The chain has TRBV6-5 and TRBJ2-3; tentatively, D is TRBD2 (6 bases). The CDR3 extends over 15 amino acids. Germline V gene sequence: CDR1 MNHEY, CDR2 SVGAGI. V lost 0 bases, J lost 4 bases, and 11 bases lay in between.

Here the CDR3 DNA reads TGTGCCATCAGCCCCGGACAGGGCCCCTCCACAGATACGCAGTATTTT. This codes for CAISPGQGPSTDTQYF. J is TRBJ2-3 and V is TRBV10-3; TRBD1 matches 8 bases. Germline V gene sequence: CDR1 ENHRY, CDR2 SYGVKD. This CDR3 is built from 16 residues. The trim removed 6 bases at V and 2 bases at J, leaving 10 bases unmatched.

This chain connects TRBV5-1 to TRBJ1-6; 7 bases match TRBD1. The junction had 5 bases not matched to a gene; V was cut back by 3 bases and J by 5 bases. Germline V gene sequence: CDR1 SGHRS, CDR2 YFSETQ. There are 15 residues in the CDR3. The CDR3 coding sequence is TGCGCCAGCAGCTGGCAGGGGGTTGATAATTCACCCCTCCACTTT. It yields the protein CASSWQGVDNSPLHF.

The chain joins TRBV6-5 to TRBJ2-7; D perhaps matches TRBD1 (6 bases). The ends were cut back, 7 bases at V and 0 bases at J, with 16 bases in the middle. Germline values: CDR1 MNHEY, CDR2 SVGAGI. The CDR3 is 15 residues long. Here the CDR3 reads CASKKVTGLSYEQYF. The CDR3 nucleotides read TGTGCCAGCAAGAAGGTGACAGGCCTCTCCTACGAGCAGTACTTC.

The CDR3 sequence is CSVRQGLGADTQYF. The CDR3 DNA is TGCAGCGTACGACAGGGGCTCGGGGCAGATACGCAGTATTTT. The chain uses TRBV29-1 and TRBJ2-3, with TRBD1 matching over 8 bases. This CDR3 region has 14 residues. J was trimmed by 4 bases and V by 6 bases; bases with no gene match: 9. The germline V gene encodes CDR1 SQVTM and CDR2 ANQGSEA.

The rearrangement joins TRBV30 to TRBJ2-7; perhaps TRBD1 as D (5 bases). Germline CDR1 GTSNPN, CDR2 SVGIG (reference sequence). The CDR3 has 14 amino acids. Trimming left V 5 bases short and J 1 base short, with 15 bases between. CDR3 residues: CAWATDPLSYEQYF. The CDR3 nucleotides read TGTGCCTGGGCGACAGATCCCTTGTCCTACGAGCAGTACTTC.

The V call is TRBV6-1, the J call TRBJ2-3, with a weak D call TRBD2 (5 bases). Germline V gene sequence: CDR1 MNHNS, CDR2 SASEGT. The CDR3 has 16 amino acids. V was shortened by 2 bases and J by 1 base, with 13 bases between the two germline ends. This chain's CDR3 is CASSETGITGTDTQYF. The CDR3, as DNA: TGTGCCAGCAGTGAAACGGGAATCACTGGCACAGATACGCAGTATTTT.

The chain links TRBV4-1 to TRBJ2-5, with a weak D call TRBD2 (7 bases). The CDR3 sequence is 16 residues long. CDR1 MGHRA and CDR2 YSYEKL come from the germline V gene. V was pared by 3 bases and J by 5 bases, with 19 bases between. CDR3 in DNA: TGCGCCAGCAGCCACCGGCCGGGGGGCCGGGGGGAGACCCAGTACTTC. This translates into CASSHRPGGRGETQYF.

This chain joins TRBV9 and TRBJ1-1; D might be TRBD1 (6 bases). In germline, CDR1 is SGDLS, CDR2 YYNGEE. The CDR3 has 13 amino acids. Trimming removed 2 bases from V and 7 bases from J, with 12 bases in between. In DNA, the CDR3 is TGTGCCAGCAGCGTTAGGACAGCCGGTGAAGCTTTCTTT. Its protein is CASSVRTAGEAFF.